The sequence of this T cell receptor beta chain was determined in a study of blood T cells in healthy people across ages. Findings and caveats of the study: With naive T cell percentage, TCR beta diversity showed a strong correlation. Diversity was estimated from one million T cells, and these estimates were considered underestimates.

The V gene end was trimmed by 4 bases and the J gene end by 2 bases; junction bases not matched to a gene: 11. The CDR3 length is 17 residues. The germline gives CDR1 SGHDN, CDR2 FVKESK. A J-beta primer mix and a sample-barcoded 5' primer were used in a second PCR of about 6 to 12 cycles. TCRdb recomputed calls from the 5' RACE reads with MiXCR, one row per CDR3 protein. In the table there are over 1,300,000 distinct CDR3 sequences, approximately 60% of which are singletons. Turning to this clonotype: Its antigen is unidentified.

The sequenced material came from blood. This sequence originates from a man aged 18 to 29 in good health. The chain combines TRBV14 with TRBJ2-7; TRBD2 agrees at 10 bases. The CDR3 nucleotides read TGTGCCAGCAGCCGGGGTAGCGGGAGGTCAGGCGCCTACGAGCAGTACTTC. Its translation is CASSRGSGRSGAYEQYF.